This entry is about one TCR beta chain. The data belong to a study of blood T cell repertoires in COVID-19. Across the whole study: Acute and convalescent COVID-19 specimens originated in the United States, Italy and Spain. In each case, the material was cDNA or gDNA derived from T cells, B-cell-depleted T cells, or PBMCs.

Original analysis: Nucleated cell number was recorded as an estimate derived from reference gene primer amplification. Data came from immunoSEQ multiplex PCR; TCRdb stores just in-frame clones and leaves some out. V and J calls and clone size follow that table, whereas D and trimming were derived from the DNA. There are roughly 280,000 clones in the sample; about 88% occur only once, and about 11% lies in the top ten. This CDR3 is 14 amino acids long. Trimming removed 5 bases from V and 3 bases from J, with 11 bases in between. Germline CDR1 is SGHVS and CDR2 is FNYEAQ. The material sequenced was peripheral blood. This clonotype was sampled from a woman in her thirties with COVID-19, enrolled during active disease. V and J are TRBV7-6 and TRBJ1-5, with D perhaps TRBD1 (6 bases). CDR3 region: CASSPRGSNQPQHF. The CDR3 bases are TGTGCCAGCAGCCCCAGGGGATCCAATCAGCCCCAGCATTTT.